The entry below describes one TCR beta chain. Its antigen is undetermined. The data belong to a study of T cell responses to AZD1222 COVID-19 vaccine. This table comes from immunoSEQ multiplex PCR, and its TCRdb copy is limited to in-frame clones, with some not included. The data hold approximately 81,000 clones, with under 95% observed a single time. CDR3 length equals 10 residues. Per germline, CDR1 SQVTM and CDR2 ANQGSEA. The V end lost 7 bases, the J end lost 7 bases, and 10 bases lay between the germline ends. Whole-study results and caveats: Targeting of unmutated variant regions was reportedly seen in nearly half of spike-specific TCRs.

The sequencing used peripheral blood, collected on day 0 of MenACWY control vaccination. The rearrangement joins TRBV29-1 to TRBJ1-1, with TRBD1 as a possible D gene (5 bases). The TCR originated in an adult in good health. CDR3 DNA: TGCAGCGCGGAGGGGATTGAAGCTTTCTTT. Its protein product is CSAEGIEAFF.